A selection of T cell receptor beta chains follows, all from one sample in a study of vaccination and CD4 T cells after COVID-19. TCRdb independently ran MiXCR on the PCR reads; one entry per CDR3 protein. This sample has 20,000 or so distinct CDR3 sequences; around three fifths occur once, and the top ten carry 1.1%. Sequenced material: CD4+ T cells from blood, taken before SARS-CoV-2 vaccination. Receptors were obtained from a human donor who had recovered from COVID-19. Each CDR3 is given with its conserved first and last residue. D genes are given only for firm matches. A clone size is listed for some rows: how often the clone was seen (once, few, many), or a class if it is expanded.

CDR3nt	CDR3aa	v_gene	j_gene	d_gene	abundance
TGTGCCAGCAGCCGGATCGGGACAGTTAATCAGCCCCAGCATTTT	CASSRIGTVNQPQHF	TRBV7-9	TRBJ1-5	TRBD1	few
TGCAGTGCGACCCGTGTGAAAATAGTCCCGTATGAGCAGTTCTTC	CSATRVKIVPYEQFF	TRBV20-1	TRBJ2-1	.	.
TGTGCCATCAGTGATTCCAGCGGGAGGGCCTACGAGCAGTACTTC	CAISDSSGRAYEQYF	TRBV10-3	TRBJ2-7	TRBD2	once
TGTGCCAGCAGATTAAGGGAAGGGGGCCAGCCCCAGCATTTT	CASRLREGGQPQHF	TRBV2	TRBJ1-5	TRBD1	.
TGTGCCAGCAGTTACTCTTCCCGACGGGAGACCCAGTACTTC	CASSYSSRRETQYF	TRBV6-2/TRBV6-3	TRBJ2-5	.	.
TGTGCCAGCAGTGACCCTCCGGGGAAGACCCAGTACTTC	CASSDPPGKTQYF	TRBV25-1	TRBJ2-5	.	few
TGTGCCAGCAGTCTGACTAGCGGTACCTACAATGAGCAGTTCTTC	CASSLTSGTYNEQFF	TRBV12-3/TRBV12-4	TRBJ2-1	TRBD2	.
TGCAGTGCTAGAGATCAACTCGGCGATCAGCCCCAGCATTTT	CSARDQLGDQPQHF	TRBV20-1	TRBJ1-5	.	.
TGCGCCAGCAGTGAGTCGAACCTCAGAACCTACGAGCAGTACTTC	CASSESNLRTYEQYF	TRBV10-2	TRBJ2-7	.	few
TGTGCCACCAGTGACCGGGACAGGGGAGAAAAACTGTTTTTT	CATSDRDRGEKLFF	TRBV24-1	TRBJ1-4	TRBD1	.
TGTGCCAGCAGTGACTCGTTGGTGGGAGAAGAGACCCAGTACTTC	CASSDSLVGEETQYF	TRBV6-4	TRBJ2-5	.	.
TGTGCCAGCAGCTTAGTCCCGGGACTAGGGGACAATGAGCAGTTCTTC	CASSLVPGLGDNEQFF	TRBV7-2	TRBJ2-1	TRBD2	.
TGTGCCAGCAGTTCCTCTAACTATGGCTACACCTTC	CASSSSNYGYTF	TRBV12-3/TRBV12-4	TRBJ1-2	.	few
TGTGCCAGCTCCCTACTAGCGGGAGGCACAGATACGCAGTATTTT	CASSLLAGGTDTQYF	TRBV18	TRBJ2-3	TRBD2	.
TGTGCCAGCAGTTACTCATTGGCAGTTGAAGCTTTCTTT	CASSYSLAVEAFF	TRBV6-5	TRBJ1-1	.	.
TGTGCCAGCAGAAGACTGGACCTCCAAGAGACCCAGTACTTC	CASRRLDLQETQYF	TRBV27	TRBJ2-5	.	.
TGTGCCAGCAGCCTTTTAGCGGGACTAGAGACCCAGTACTTC	CASSLLAGLETQYF	TRBV7-2	TRBJ2-5	TRBD2	few
TGTGCCAGCAGCTTATCGGCGGACAGCTCCTACGAGCAGTACTTC	CASSLSADSSYEQYF	TRBV7-2	TRBJ2-7	.	.
TGTGCCAGCAGCCAAGAGACCCAGTACTTC	CASSQETQYF	TRBV2	TRBJ2-5	.	.
TGTGCCAGCAGCTTGGTAGGGGACGAGACCCAGTACTTC	CASSLVGDETQYF	TRBV5-4	TRBJ2-5	.	.
TGTGCCAGCAGACCCGTCCTGGTAATTGCTAACTATGGCTACACCTTC	CASRPVLVIANYGYTF	TRBV5-6	TRBJ1-2	.	.
TGTGCCAGCAGTTTATGGTGGGCGGAGACAACCCTGACCACTGAAGCTTTCTTT	CASSLWWAETTLTTEAFF	TRBV28	TRBJ1-1	.	.
TGCAGTGCTATACTAAGGGACAGGGGGCGGTACGAGCAGTACTTC	CSAILRDRGRYEQYF	TRBV20-1	TRBJ2-7	TRBD1	.
TGTGCCAGCAGTTTATACGGCACGGCCTACGAGCAGTACTTC	CASSLYGTAYEQYF	TRBV28	TRBJ2-7	.	.
TGTGCCACCGCCCAGATCGGCCCGGGACTAGCGGGAGTACGGCGGGCCTACGAGCAGTACTTC	CATAQIGPGLAGVRRAYEQYF	TRBV6-1	TRBJ2-7	TRBD2	.
TGTGCCACCAGCAGAGATGACAATGAGCAGTTCTTC	CATSRDDNEQFF	TRBV15	TRBJ2-1	.	.
TGCAGTGCTACAGATGGTGGCACTGAAGCTTTCTTT	CSATDGGTEAFF	TRBV20-1	TRBJ1-1	.	few
TGCAGTGCTAGAGATCACAAGGGCTATGGCTACACCTTC	CSARDHKGYGYTF	TRBV20-1	TRBJ1-2	.	.
TGTGCCACCAGCAGAGATCCTGGGGGCCGCTCACCCCTCCACTTT	CATSRDPGGRSPLHF	TRBV15	TRBJ1-6	.	few
TGCAGTGCTGACAGCGGGAGGGGTACCGGGGAGCTGTTTTTT	CSADSGRGTGELFF	TRBV20-1	TRBJ2-2	TRBD2	.
TGCAGTGCCCCCCAGCGGGATAAAGGAGAGACCCAGTACTTC	CSAPQRDKGETQYF	TRBV20-1	TRBJ2-5	TRBD2	medium-sized
TGTGCCAGCAGCTCAACCGGGACTAGCTGGAAGGAGCAGTTCTTC	CASSSTGTSWKEQFF	TRBV7-9	TRBJ2-1	TRBD2	once
TGTGCCAGCAGTATAACTAGCGCTAGCTCCTACAATGAGCAGTTCTTC	CASSITSASSYNEQFF	TRBV27	TRBJ2-1	TRBD2	few
TGTGCCAGTAGGACAGCAGATACGCAGTATTTT	CASRTADTQYF	TRBV19	TRBJ2-3	.	few
TGCAGTGCGGGGATAAACGGTGAAGCTTTCTTT	CSAGINGEAFF	TRBV20-1	TRBJ1-1	.	.
TGCAGTGCCCGAACCCCTCCGCAGGGGGGGCTCCTCACAGATACGCAGTATTTT	CSARTPPQGGLLTDTQYF	TRBV20-1	TRBJ2-3	.	.